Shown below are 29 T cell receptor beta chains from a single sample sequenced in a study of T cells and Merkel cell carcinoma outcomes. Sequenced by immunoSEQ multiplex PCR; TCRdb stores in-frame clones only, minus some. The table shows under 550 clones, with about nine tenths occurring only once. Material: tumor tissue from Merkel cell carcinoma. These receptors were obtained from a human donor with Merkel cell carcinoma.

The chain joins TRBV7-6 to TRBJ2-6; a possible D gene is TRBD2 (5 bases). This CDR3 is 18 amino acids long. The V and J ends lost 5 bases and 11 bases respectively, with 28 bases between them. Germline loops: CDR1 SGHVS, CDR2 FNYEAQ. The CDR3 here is CASSTTTDLTKSGHVLTF. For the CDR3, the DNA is TGTGCCAGCAGCACGACTACTGATCTCACAAAGTCGGGCCACGTCCTGACTTTC.

The CDR3 reads CASRYRGPNTEAFF. CDR3 in DNA: TGTGCCAGCAGATACAGGGGGCCGAACACTGAAGCTTTCTTT. The chain uses TRBV7-2 and TRBJ1-1; 9 bases match TRBD1. V dropped 6 bases and J dropped 1; count of bases not matched to a gene: 3. This CDR3 has 14 amino acids. Germline V CDR1 and CDR2: SGHTA, FQGNSA.

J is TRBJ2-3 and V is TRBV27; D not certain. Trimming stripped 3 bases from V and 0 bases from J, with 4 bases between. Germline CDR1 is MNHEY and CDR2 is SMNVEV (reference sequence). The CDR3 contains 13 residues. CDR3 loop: CASSFGSTDTQYF. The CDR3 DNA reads TGTGCCAGCAGTTTCGGGAGCACAGATACGCAGTATTTT.

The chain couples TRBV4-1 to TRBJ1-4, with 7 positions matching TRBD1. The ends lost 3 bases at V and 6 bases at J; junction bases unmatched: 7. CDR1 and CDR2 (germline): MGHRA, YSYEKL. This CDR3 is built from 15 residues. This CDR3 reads CASSHPTGRDEKLFF. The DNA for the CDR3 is TGCGCCAGCAGCCATCCGACAGGGCGGGATGAAAAACTGTTTTTT.

CDR3 DNA: TGTGCCAGCAGCCATGGGGACAGGGAGTACAATGAGCAGTTCTTC. This gives the protein CASSHGDREYNEQFF. The chain uses TRBV4-2 and TRBJ2-1; TRBD1 agrees at 9 bases. Trimming cost V 3 bases and J 4 bases; bases outside gene matches: 4. The CDR3 covers 15 residues. The V gene's germline CDR1 is LGHNA and CDR2 YNFKEQ.

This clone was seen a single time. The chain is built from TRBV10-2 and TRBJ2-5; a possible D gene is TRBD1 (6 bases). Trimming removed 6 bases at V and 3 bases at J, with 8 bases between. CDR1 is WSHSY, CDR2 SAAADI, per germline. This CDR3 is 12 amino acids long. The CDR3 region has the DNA TGCGCCAGCAGGCCAGGGGAAGAGACCCAGTACTTC. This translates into CASRPGEETQYF.

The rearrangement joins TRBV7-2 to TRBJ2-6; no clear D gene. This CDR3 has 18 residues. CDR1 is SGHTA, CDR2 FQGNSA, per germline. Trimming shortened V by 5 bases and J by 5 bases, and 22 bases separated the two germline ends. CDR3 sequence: CASSENTRRQSRANVLTF. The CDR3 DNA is TGTGCCAGCAGCGAGAATACCAGACGACAAAGTCGGGCCAACGTCCTGACTTTC.

The DNA for the CDR3 is TGCGCCAGCAGCCCCCTTGACGGCAACAATGAGCAGTTCTTC. Protein: CASSPLDGNNEQFF. The V gene is TRBV4-1, the J gene TRBJ2-1; no reliable D call. This CDR3 has 14 residues. CDR1 MGHRA and CDR2 YSYEKL come from the germline V gene. V lost 4 bases, J lost 5 bases, and 12 bases lay in between.

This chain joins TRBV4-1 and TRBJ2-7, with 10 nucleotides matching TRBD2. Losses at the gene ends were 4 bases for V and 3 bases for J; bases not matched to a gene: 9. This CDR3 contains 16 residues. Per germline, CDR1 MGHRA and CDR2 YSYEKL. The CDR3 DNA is TGCGCCAGCAGCCGAGACGGGACTAGCGCCTACTACGAGCAGTACTTC. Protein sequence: CASSRDGTSAYYEQYF.

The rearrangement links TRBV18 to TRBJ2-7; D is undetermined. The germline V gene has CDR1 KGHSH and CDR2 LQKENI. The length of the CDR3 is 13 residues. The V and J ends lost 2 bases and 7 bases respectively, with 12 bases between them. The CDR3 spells CASSPDSDREQYF. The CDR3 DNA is TGTGCCAGCTCACCAGATTCCGATAGGGAGCAGTACTTC.

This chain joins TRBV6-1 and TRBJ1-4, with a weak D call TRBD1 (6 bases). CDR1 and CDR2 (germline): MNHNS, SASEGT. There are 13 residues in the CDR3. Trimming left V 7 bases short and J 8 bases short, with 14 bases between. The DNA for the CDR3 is TGTGCCAGCAAGATGGGAGGGGGAGAAAAACTGTTTTTT. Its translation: CASKMGGGEKLFF.

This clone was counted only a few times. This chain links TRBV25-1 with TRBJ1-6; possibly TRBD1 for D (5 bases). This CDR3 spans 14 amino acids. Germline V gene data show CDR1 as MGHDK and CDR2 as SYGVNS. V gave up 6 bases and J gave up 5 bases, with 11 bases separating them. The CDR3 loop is CASSGQADNSPLHF. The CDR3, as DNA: TGTGCCAGCAGCGGACAAGCTGATAATTCACCCCTCCACTTT.

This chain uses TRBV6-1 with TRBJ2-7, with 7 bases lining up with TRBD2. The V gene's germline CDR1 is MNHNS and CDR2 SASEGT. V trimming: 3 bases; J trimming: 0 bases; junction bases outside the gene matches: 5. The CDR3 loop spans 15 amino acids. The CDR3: CASSDRDYSSYEQYF. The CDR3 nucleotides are TGTGCCAGCAGTGACAGGGACTACAGCTCCTACGAGCAGTACTTC.

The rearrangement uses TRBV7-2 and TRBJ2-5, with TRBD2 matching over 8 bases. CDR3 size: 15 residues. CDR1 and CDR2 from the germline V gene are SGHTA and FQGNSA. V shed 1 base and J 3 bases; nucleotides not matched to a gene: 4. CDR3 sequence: CASSLGGLAEETQYF. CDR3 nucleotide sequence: TGTGCCAGCAGCTTAGGAGGACTAGCCGAAGAGACCCAGTACTTC.

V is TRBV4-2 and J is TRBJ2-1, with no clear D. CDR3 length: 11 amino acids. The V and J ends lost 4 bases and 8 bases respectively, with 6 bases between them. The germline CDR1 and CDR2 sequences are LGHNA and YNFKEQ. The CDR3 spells CASSLKDEQFF. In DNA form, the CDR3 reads TGTGCCAGCAGCCTAAAGGATGAGCAGTTCTTC.

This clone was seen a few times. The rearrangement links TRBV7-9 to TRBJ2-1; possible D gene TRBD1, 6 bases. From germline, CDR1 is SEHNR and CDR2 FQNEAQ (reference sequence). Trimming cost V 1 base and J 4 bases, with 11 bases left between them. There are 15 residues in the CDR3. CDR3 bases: TGTGCCAGCAGCTTAGTGTGGACAGATTACAATGAGCAGTTCTTC. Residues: CASSLVWTDYNEQFF.

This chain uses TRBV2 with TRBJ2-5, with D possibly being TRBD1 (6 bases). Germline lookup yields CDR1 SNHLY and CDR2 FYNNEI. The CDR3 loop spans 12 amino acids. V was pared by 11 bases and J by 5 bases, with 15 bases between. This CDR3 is CAGGQSRETQYF. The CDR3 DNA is TGTGCCGGCGGACAGTCCCGGGAGACCCAGTACTTC.

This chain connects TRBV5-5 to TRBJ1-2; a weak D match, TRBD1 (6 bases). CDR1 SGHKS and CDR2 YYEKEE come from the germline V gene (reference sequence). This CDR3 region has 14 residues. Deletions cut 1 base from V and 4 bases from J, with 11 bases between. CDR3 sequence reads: CASSLSWTAYGYTF. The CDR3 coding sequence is TGTGCCAGCAGCTTGAGTTGGACAGCCTATGGCTACACCTTC.

The CDR3 DNA reads as TGTGCCAGCAGCCATAGCGGGGCCTCCTACAATGAGCAGTTCTTC. It encodes CASSHSGASYNEQFF. The chain is built from TRBV11-3 and TRBJ2-1, with 8 bases fitting TRBD2. CDR1 is SGHNT and CDR2 is YENEEA in the germline V gene. The junction had 3 bases not matched to a gene; V was cut back by 5 bases and J by 0 bases. CDR3 size: 15 residues.

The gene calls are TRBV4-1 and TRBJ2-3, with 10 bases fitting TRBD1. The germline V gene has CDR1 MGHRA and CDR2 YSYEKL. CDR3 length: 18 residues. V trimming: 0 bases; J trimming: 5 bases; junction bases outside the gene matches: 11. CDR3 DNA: TGCGCCAGCAGCCAAGATTCATCAGACAGGGGGCAGATAGATACGCAGTATTTT. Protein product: CASSQDSSDRGQIDTQYF.

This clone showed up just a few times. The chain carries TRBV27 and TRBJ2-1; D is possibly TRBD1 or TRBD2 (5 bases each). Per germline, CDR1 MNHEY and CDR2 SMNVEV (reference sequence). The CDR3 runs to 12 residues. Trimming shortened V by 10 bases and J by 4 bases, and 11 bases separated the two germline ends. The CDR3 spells CATWDLYNEQFF. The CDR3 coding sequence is TGTGCCACCTGGGACCTTTACAATGAGCAGTTCTTC.

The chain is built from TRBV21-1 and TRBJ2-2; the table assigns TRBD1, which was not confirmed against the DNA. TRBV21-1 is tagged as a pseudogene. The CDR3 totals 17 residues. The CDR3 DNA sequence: TGTGCCAGCAGCAGAATCGGACAGCCGGATGGCACCGGGGAGCTGTTTTTT. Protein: CASSRIGQPDGTGELFF.

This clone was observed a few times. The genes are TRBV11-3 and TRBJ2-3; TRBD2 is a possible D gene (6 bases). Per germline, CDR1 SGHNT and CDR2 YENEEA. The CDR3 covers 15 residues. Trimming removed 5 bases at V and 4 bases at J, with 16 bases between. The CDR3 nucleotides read TGTGCCAGCAGCCCCGGGGGACGGACCCCAGATACGCAGTATTTT. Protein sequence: CASSPGGRTPDTQYF.

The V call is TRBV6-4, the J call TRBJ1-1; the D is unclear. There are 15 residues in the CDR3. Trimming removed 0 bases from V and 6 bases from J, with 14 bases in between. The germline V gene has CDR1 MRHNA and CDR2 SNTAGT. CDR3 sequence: CASSDSPGGRPEAFF. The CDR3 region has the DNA TGTGCCAGCAGTGACTCCCCAGGTGGCAGACCTGAAGCTTTCTTT.

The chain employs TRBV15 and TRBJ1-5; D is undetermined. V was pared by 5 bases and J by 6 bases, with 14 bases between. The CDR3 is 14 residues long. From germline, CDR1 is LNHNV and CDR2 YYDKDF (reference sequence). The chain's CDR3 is CATSGMGGLQPQHF. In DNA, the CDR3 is TGTGCCACCAGCGGTATGGGAGGTCTTCAGCCCCAGCATTTT. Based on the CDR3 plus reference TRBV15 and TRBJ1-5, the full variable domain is DAMVIQNPRYQVTQFGKPVTLSCSQTLNHNVMYWYQQKSSQAPKLLFHYYDKDFNNEADTPDNFQSRRPNTSFCFLDIRSPGLGDTAMYLCATSGMGGLQPQHFGDGTRLSIL.

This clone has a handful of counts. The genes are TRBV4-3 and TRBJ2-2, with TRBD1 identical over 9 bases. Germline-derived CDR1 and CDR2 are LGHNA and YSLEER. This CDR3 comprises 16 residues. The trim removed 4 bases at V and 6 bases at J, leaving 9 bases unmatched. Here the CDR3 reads CASSLEGQGWAGELFF. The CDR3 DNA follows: TGCGCCAGCAGCCTGGAGGGACAGGGTTGGGCCGGGGAGCTGTTTTTT.

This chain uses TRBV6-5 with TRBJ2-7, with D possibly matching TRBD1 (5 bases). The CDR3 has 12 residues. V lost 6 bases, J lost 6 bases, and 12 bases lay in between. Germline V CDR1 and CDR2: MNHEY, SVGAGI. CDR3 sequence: CASSSQGVEQYF. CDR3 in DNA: TGTGCCAGCAGCTCCCAGGGTGTCGAGCAGTACTTC.

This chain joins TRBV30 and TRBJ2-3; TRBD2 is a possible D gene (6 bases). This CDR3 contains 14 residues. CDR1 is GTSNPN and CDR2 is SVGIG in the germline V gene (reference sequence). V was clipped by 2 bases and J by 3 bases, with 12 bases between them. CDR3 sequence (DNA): TGTGCCTGGAGTCTTACCGGAGGGACAGATACGCAGTATTTT. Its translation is CAWSLTGGTDTQYF.

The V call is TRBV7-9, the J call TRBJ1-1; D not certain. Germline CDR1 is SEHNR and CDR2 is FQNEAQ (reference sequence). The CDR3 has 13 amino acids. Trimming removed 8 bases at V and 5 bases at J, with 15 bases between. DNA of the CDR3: TGTGCCAGCCGTGCAGGTCCCCGGACTGAAGCTTTCTTT. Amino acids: CASRAGPRTEAFF.